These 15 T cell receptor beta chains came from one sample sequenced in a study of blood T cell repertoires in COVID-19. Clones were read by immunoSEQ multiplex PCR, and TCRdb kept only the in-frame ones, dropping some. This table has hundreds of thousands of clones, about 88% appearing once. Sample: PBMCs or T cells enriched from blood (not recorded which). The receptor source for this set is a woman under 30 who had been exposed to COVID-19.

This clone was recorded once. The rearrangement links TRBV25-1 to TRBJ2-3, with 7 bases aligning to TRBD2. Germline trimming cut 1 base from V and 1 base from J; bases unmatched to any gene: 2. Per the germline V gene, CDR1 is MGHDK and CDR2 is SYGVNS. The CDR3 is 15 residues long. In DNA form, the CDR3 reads TGTGCCAGCAGTGAATTGAGCGGGGGCACAGATACGCAGTATTTT. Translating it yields CASSELSGGTDTQYF.

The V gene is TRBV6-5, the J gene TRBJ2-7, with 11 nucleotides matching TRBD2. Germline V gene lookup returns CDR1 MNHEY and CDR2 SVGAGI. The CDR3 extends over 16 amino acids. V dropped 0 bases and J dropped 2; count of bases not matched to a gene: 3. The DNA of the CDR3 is TGTGCCAGCAGTTACTCGACTAGCGGGGTAACCTACGAGCAGTACTTC. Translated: CASSYSTSGVTYEQYF.

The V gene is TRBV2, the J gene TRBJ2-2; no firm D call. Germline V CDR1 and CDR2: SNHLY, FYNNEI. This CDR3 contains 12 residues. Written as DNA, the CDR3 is TGTAATGCACAGACATACACCGGGGAGCTGTTTTTT. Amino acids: CNAQTYTGELFF.

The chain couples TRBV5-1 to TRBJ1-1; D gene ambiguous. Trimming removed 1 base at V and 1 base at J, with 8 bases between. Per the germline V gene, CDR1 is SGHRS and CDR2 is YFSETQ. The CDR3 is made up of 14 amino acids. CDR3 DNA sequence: TGCGCCAGCAGCTTGAGTGTCGGGAACACTGAAGCTTTCTTT. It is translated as CASSLSVGNTEAFF. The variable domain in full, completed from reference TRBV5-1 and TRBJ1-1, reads KAGVTQTPRYLIKTRGQQVTLSCSPISGHRSVSWYQQTPGQGLQFLFEYFSETQRNKGNFPGRFSGRQFSNSRSEMNVSTLELGDSALYLCASSLSVGNTEAFFGQGTRLTVV.

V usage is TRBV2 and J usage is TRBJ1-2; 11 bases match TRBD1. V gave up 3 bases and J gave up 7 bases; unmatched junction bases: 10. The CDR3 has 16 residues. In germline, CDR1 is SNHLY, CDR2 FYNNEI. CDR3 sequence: CASSDYDVGTGGGYTF. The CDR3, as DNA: TGTGCCAGCAGTGATTATGATGTTGGGACAGGGGGTGGCTACACCTTC.

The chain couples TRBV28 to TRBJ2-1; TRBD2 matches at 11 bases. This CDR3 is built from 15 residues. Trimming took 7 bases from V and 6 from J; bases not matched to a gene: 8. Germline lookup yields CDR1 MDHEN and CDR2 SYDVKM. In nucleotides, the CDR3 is TGTGCCAGCATCCAACCGACTAGCGGGGTCAATGAGCAGTTCTTC. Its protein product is CASIQPTSGVNEQFF.

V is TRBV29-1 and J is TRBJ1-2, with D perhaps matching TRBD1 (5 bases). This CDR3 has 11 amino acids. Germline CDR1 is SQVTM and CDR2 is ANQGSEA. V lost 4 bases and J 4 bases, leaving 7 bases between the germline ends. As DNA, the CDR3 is TGCAGCGTTGCAGGGTCCTATGGCTACACCTTC. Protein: CSVAGSYGYTF.

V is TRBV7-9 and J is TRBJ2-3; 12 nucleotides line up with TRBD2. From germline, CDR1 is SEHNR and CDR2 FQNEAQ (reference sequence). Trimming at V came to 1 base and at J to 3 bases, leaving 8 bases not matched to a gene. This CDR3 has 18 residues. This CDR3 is CASSLVLYLAGGTDTQYF. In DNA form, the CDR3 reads TGTGCCAGCAGCTTAGTTCTATATCTAGCGGGAGGGACAGATACGCAGTATTTT.

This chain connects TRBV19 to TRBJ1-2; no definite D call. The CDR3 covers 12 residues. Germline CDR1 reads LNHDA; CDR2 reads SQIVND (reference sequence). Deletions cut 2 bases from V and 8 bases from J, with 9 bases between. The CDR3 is CASSIKQIGYTF. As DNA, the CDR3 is TGTGCCAGTAGTATAAAACAGATCGGCTACACCTTC.

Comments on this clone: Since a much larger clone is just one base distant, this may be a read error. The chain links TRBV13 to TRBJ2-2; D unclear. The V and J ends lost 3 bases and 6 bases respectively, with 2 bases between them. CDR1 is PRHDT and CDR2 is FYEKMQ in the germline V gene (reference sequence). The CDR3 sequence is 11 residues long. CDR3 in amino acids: CASSFSGELFF. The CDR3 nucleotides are TGTGCCAGCAGCTTCTCCGGGGAGCTGTTTTTT.

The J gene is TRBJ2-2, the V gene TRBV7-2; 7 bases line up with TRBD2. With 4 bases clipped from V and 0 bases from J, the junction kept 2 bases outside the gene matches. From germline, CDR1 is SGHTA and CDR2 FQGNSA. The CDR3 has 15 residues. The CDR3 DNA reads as TGTGCCAGCAGCTCAAGCGGGGCGAACACCGGGGAGCTGTTTTTT. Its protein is CASSSSGANTGELFF.

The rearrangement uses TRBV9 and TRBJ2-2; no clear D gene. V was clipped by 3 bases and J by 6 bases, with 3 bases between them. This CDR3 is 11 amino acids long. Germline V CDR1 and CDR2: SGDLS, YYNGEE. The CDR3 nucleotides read TGTGCCAGCAGCGGGCCCGGGGAGCTGTTTTTT. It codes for CASSGPGELFF.

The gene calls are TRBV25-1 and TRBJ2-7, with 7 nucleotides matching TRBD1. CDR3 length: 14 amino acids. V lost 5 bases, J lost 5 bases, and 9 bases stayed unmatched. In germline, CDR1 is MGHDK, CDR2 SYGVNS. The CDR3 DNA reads TGTGCCAGCAGTCATGGGCAGGGGGTCAACGAGCAGTACTTC. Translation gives CASSHGQGVNEQYF.

As DNA, the CDR3 is TGCGCCAGCAGCTTGGCCGAACAGTACGAGCAGTACTTC. Translating gives CASSLAEQYEQYF. V and J are TRBV5-1 and TRBJ2-7; no clear D. The V end was cut by 0 bases, the J end by 4 bases, with 8 bases between. This CDR3 has 13 residues. Looked up from germline, CDR1 is SGHRS and CDR2 is YFSETQ.

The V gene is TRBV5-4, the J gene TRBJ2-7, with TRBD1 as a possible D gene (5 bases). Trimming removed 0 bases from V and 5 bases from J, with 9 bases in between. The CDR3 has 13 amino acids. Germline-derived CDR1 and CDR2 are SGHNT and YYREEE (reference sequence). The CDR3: CASSLAAGNEQYF. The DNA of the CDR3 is TGTGCCAGCAGCTTGGCCGCAGGGAACGAGCAGTACTTC. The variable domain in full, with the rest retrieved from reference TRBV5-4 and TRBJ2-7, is ETGVTQSPTHLIKTRGQQVTLRCSSQSGHNTVSWYQQALGQGPQFIFQYYREEENGRGNFPPRFSGLQFPNYSSELNVNALELDDSALYLCASSLAAGNEQYFGPGTRLTVT.